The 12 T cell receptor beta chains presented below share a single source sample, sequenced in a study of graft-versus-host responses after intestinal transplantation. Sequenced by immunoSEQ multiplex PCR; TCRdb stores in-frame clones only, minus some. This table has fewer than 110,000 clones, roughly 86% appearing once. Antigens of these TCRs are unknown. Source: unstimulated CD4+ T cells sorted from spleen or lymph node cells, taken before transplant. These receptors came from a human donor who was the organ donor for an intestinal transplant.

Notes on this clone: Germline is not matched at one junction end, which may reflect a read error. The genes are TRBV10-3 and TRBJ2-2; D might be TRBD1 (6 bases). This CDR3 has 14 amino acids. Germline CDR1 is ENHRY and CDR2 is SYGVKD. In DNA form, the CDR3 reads TGTACCATCAGTGACCAGCAGGGGACCGGGGAGCTGTTTTTT. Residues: CTISDQQGTGELFF.

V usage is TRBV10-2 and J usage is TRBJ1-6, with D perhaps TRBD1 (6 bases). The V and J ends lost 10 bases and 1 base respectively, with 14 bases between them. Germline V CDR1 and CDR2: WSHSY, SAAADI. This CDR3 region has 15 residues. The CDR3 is CATREGGSYNSPLHF. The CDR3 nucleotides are TGCGCCACCCGGGAAGGGGGTTCCTATAATTCACCCCTCCACTTT.

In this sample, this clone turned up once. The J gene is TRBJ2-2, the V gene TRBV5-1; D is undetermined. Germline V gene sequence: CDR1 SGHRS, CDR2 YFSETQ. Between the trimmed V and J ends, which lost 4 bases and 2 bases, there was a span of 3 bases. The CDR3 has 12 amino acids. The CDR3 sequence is CASSRNTGELFF. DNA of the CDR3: TGCGCCAGCAGCCGAAACACCGGGGAGCTGTTTTTT.

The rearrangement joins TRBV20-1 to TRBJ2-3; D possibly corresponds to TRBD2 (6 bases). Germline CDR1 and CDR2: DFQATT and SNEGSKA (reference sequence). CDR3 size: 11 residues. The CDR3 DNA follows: TGCCTAGCGTCTAGCACAGATACGCAGTATTTT. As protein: CLASSTDTQYF.

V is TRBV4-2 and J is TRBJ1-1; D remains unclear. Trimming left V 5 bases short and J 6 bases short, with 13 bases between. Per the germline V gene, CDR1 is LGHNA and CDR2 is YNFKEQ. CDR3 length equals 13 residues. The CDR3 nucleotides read TGTGCCAGCAGCTTGGGGAAAAACCCTGAAGCTTTCTTT. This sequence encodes CASSLGKNPEAFF.

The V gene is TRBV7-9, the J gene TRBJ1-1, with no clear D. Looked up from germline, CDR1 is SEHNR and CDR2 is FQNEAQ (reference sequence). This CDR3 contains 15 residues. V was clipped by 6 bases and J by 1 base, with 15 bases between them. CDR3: CASSPRGLENTEAFF. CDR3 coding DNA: TGTGCCAGCAGTCCAAGAGGACTTGAGAACACTGAAGCTTTCTTT.

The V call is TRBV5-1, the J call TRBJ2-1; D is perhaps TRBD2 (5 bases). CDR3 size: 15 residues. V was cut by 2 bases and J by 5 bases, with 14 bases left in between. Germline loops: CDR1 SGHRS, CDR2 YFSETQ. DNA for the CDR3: TGCGCCAGCAGCTTAGAGGGAAGGACCCACAATGAGCAGTTCTTC. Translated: CASSLEGRTHNEQFF.

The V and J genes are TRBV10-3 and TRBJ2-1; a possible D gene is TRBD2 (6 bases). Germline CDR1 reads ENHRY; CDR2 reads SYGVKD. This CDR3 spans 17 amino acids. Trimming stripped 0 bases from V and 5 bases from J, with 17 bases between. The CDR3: CAISESVGLAINNEQFF. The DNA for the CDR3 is TGTGCCATCAGTGAGTCAGTCGGGCTAGCGATCAACAATGAGCAGTTCTTC.

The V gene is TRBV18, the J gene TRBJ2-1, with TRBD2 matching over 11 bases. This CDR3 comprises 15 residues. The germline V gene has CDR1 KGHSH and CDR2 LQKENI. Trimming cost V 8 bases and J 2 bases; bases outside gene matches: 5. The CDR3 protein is CASTTSGSPYNEQFF. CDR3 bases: TGTGCCAGCACAACTAGCGGGAGCCCCTACAATGAGCAGTTCTTC. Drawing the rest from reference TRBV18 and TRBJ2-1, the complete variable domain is NAGVMQNPRHLVRRRGQEARLRCSPMKGHSHVYWYRQLPEEGLKFMVYLQKENIIDESGMPKERFSAEFPKEGPSILRIQQVVRGDSAAYFCASTTSGSPYNEQFFGPGTRLTVL.

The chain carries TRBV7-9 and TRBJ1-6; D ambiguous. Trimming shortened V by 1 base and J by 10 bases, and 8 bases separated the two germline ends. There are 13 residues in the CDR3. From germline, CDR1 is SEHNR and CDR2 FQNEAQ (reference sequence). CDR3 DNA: TGTGCCAGCAGCTTAGATCCTCCATCACCCCTCCACTTT. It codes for CASSLDPPSPLHF.

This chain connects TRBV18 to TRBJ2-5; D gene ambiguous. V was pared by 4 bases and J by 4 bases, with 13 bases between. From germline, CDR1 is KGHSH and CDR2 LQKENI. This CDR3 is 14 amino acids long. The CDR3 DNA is TGTGCCAGCTCACAGACTGGACCCTCAGAGACCCAGTACTTC. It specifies CASSQTGPSETQYF.

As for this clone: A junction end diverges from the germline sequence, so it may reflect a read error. CDR3 nucleotides: TGTGCCAGCAGTTTAACGGGGTCTGAGGCTTTCTTT. Translated: CASSLTGSEAFF. V usage is TRBV28 and J usage is TRBJ1-1; no clear D. The CDR3 totals 12 residues. Germline lookup yields CDR1 MDHEN and CDR2 SYDVKM. Full variable domain (rest looked up from reference TRBV28 and TRBJ1-1): DVKVTQSSRYLVKRTGEKVFLECVQDMDHENMFWYRQDPGLGLRLIYFSYDVKMKEKGDIPEGYSVSREKKERFSLILESASTNQTSMYLCASSLTGSEAFFGQGTRLTVV.